The clone carrying this T cell receptor (beta chain) was seen a single time. The CDR3 has 14 residues. V gave up 7 bases and J gave up 1 base, with 13 bases separating them. Germline CDR1 SNHLY, CDR2 FYNNEI. This specimen belongs to a study of blood T cell repertoires in COVID-19. Study summary: PBMCs, B-cell-depleted T cells, or T cells were the source of the cDNA or gDNA that made up the material.

Per the study methods: Estimation of nucleated cell counts was performed using reference gene primer amplification. Measured with immunoSEQ multiplex PCR; TCRdb has only the in-frame clones, and not every one. V and J calls and clone size are those listed in that table; D and trimming were worked out from the DNA. The profile shows 200,000 to 250,000 clones, approximately 84% of them singletons. This clonotype was obtained from a man aged 50-59 years with acute or convalescent COVID-19. This chain links TRBV2 with TRBJ1-1; D unclear. Sequenced: peripheral blood. DNA of the CDR3: TGTGCCAGCAATCCGGAAGGAGGGAACACTGAAGCTTTCTTT. Its protein product is CASNPEGGNTEAFF.